This paragraph covers one T cell receptor (beta chain) sequence. The antigen remains unidentified. This sample was included in a study of T cells expressing NK-cell markers. About the study: Sorted CD3+CD56+NKG2C+, CD3+CD56+NKG2C- and CD3+CD56-NKG2C+ T-cell subsets were beta-chain profiled.

Study-wide points: HCMV specificity of the expanded NKG2C+ T cell clones stayed unclear. These same clonotypes (in four donors) also led the CD3+CD56-NKG2C+ fraction. The dominant NKG2C+ clonotypes represented roughly 1.0-7.5% of CD8+ T cells in over 5 donors.

With the 5' RACE reads reprocessed, TCRdb shows one record per CDR3 protein and no DNA. The data include 150,000 to 170,000 distinct CDR3 sequences; the top ten clones carry around a third. The CDR3 spans 15 residues. Germline V gene sequence: CDR1 MNHNS, CDR2 SASEGT. Sequenced: blood T cells: a sorted CD56 or NKG2C T cell subset, CD4+ or CD8+ T cells, or bulk PBMC T cells (not recorded which). This sequence originates from a woman between 50 and 59 years old in good health. The chain uses TRBV6-1 and TRBJ2-3; TCRdb indicates TRBD1, and absent DNA this call remains unverified. This chain's CDR3 is CASIKLGGLADTQYF.